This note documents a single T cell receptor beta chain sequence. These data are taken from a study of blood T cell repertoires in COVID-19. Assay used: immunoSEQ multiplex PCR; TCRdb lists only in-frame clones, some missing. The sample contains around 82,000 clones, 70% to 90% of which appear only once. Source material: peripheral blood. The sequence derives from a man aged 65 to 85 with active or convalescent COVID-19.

The CDR3 region has the DNA TGCGCCAGCAGCTCTCGGGTGGAGAACACTGAAGCTTTCTTT. Residues: CASSSRVENTEAFF. The J gene is TRBJ1-1, the V gene TRBV5-1; no definite D call. The CDR3 is 14 residues long. V lost 3 bases and J lost 1, with 10 bases in between. CDR1 is SGHRS, CDR2 YFSETQ, per germline.